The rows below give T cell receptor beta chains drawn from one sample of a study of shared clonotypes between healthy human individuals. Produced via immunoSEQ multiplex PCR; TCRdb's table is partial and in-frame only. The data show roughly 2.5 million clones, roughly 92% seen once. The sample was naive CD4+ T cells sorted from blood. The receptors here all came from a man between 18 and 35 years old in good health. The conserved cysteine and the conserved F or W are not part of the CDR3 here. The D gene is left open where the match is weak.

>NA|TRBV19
ASSKLTGSSNQPQH
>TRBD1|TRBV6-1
ASSELGQRVLEPFYEQY
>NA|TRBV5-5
ASSRRGYEQY
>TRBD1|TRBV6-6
ASSRTGGNQPQH
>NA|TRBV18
ASSRRLQGGSANEQF
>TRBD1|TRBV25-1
ASRLTGEQF
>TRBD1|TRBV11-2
ASRLTGGQSYEQY
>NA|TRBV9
ASSVRGLSSYNSPLH
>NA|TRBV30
AWSTGLSNQPQH
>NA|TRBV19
ASSFGFGTSSYSGNTIY
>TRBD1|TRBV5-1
ASSIGQGAAGELF
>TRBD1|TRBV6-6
ASRPPQGAARGYT
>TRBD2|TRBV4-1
ASSQSGTSGPQETQY
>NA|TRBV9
ASSVGSSYEQY
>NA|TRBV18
ASSPGAGQPQH
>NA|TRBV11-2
ASSLGTKGSISGANVLT
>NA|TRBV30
AWSVGALRDIQY
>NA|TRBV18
ASSGWNTEAF
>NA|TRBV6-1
ASRGEGTQY
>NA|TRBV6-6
ASSTSLGSAPLH
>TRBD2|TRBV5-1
ASSPLKASGHQIPYNEQF
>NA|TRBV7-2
ASSLWGETYGYT
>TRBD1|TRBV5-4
ASSSTGTGGYEQY
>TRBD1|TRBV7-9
ASSFAGDPRGTGGYT
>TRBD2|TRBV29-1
SVVWTSGSDNEQF
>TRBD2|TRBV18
ASSPRAGGAVYEQY
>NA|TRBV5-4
ASSLARTDTQY
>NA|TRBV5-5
ASSSDREGANVLT
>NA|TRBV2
ASSDSGIYGYT
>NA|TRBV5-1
ASREQAISTDTQY
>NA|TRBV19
ASSIGGTPAKLF
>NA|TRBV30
AWTGGTDTQY
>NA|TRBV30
AWSVGGSSGNTIY
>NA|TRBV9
ASSPITGGPKNTQY
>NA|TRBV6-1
ASRQPPDSNYEQY
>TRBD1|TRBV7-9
ASSLGDRQGGYEQY
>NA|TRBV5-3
ARSLALYEEYNEQF